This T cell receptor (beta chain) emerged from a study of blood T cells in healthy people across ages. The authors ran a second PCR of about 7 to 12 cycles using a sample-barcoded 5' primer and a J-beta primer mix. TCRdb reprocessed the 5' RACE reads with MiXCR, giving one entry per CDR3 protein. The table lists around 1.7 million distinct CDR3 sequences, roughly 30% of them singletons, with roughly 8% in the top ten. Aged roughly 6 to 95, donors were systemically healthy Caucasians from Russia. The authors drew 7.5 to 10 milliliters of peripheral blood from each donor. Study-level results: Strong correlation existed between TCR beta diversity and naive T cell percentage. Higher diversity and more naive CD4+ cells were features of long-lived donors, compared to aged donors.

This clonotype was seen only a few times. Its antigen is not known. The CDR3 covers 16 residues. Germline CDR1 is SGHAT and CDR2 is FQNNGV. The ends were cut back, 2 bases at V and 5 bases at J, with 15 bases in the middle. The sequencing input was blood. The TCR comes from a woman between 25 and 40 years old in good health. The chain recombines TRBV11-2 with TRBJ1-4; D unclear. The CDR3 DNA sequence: TGTGCCAGCAGCTTACTTATCCCACGGTACAATGAAAAACTGTTTTTT. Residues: CASSLLIPRYNEKLFF. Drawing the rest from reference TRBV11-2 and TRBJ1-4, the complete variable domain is EAGVAQSPRYKIIEKRQSVAFWCNPISGHATLYWYQQILGQGPKLLIQFQNNGVVDDSQLPKDRFSAERLKGVDSTLKIQPAKLEDSAVYLCASSLLIPRYNEKLFFGSGTQLSVL.